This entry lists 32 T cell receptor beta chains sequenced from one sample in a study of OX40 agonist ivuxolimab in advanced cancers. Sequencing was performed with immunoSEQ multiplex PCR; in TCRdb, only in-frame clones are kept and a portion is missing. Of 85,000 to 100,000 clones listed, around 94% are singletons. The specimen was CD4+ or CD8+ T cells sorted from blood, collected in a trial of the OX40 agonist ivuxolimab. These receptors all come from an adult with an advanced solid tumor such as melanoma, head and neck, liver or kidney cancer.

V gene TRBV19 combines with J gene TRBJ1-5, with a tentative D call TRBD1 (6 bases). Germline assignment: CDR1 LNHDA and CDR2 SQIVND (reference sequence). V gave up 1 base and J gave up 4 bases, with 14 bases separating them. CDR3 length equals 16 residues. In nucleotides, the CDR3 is TGTGCCAGTAGTATAGTTGGAGGGGGAGCGAATCAGCCCCAGCATTTT. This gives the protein CASSIVGGGANQPQHF.

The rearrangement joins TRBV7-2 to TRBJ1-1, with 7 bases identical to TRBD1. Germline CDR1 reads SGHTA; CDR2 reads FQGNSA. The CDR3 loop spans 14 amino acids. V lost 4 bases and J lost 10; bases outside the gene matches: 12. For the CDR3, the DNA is TGTGCCAGCAGCTCCAGACTGACAGGGACCGGAGCTTTCTTT. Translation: CASSSRLTGTGAFF. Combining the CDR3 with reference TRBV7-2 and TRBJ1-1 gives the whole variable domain GAGVSQSPSNKVTEKGKDVELRCDPISGHTALYWYRQSLGQGLEFLIYFQGNSAPDKSGLPSDRFSAERTGGSVSTLTIQRTQQEDSAVYLCASSSRLTGTGAFFGQGTRLTVV.

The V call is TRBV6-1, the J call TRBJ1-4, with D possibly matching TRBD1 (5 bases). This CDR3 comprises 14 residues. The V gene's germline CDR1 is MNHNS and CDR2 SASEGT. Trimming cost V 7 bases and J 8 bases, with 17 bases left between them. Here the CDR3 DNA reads TGTGCCAGCACCGCCGGAGGGGTCGAAGAAAAACTGTTTTTT. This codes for CASTAGGVEEKLFF.

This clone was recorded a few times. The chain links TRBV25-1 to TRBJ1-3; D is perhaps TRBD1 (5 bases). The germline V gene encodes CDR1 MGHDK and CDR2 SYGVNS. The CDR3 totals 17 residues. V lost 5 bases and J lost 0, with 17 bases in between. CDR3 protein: CASSPRGVQGSGNTIYF. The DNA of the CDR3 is TGTGCCAGCAGTCCCCGAGGGGTCCAGGGCTCTGGAAACACCATATATTTT.

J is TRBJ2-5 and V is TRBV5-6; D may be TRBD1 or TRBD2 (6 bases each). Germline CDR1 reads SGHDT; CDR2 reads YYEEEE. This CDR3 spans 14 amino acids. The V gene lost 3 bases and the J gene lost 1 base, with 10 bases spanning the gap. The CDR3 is CASSSEGVQETQYF. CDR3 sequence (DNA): TGTGCCAGCAGCTCGGAGGGGGTCCAAGAGACCCAGTACTTC.

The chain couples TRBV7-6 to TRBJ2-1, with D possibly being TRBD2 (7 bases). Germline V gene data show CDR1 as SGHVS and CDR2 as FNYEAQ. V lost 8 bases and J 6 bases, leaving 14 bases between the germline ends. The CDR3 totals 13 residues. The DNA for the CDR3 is TGTGCCAGCCGAGGGGGGGCTGGCAATGAGCAGTTCTTC. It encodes CASRGGAGNEQFF.

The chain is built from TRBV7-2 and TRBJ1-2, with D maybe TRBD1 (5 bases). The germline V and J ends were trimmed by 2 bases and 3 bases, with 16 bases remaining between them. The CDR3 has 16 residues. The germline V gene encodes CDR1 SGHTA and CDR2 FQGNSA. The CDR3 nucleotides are TGTGCCAGCAGCTTACAGCATGGGGGAAATTACTATGGCTACACCTTC. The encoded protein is CASSLQHGGNYYGYTF.

CDR3 nucleotide sequence: TGTGCCAGCAGCCAACAGGGAAACTATGGCTACACCTTC. Residues: CASSQQGNYGYTF. The J gene is TRBJ1-2, the V gene TRBV6-6; possible D gene TRBD1, 6 bases. Trimming shortened V by 6 bases and J by 2 bases, and 10 bases separated the two germline ends. CDR1 is MNHNY and CDR2 is SVGAGI in the germline V gene (reference sequence). The CDR3 extends over 13 amino acids.

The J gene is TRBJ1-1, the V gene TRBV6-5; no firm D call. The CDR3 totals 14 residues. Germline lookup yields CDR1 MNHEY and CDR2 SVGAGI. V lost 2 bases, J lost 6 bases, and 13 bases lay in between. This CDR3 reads CASSYDPGRPEAFF. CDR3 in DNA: TGTGCCAGCAGTTACGACCCCGGGCGTCCTGAAGCTTTCTTT.

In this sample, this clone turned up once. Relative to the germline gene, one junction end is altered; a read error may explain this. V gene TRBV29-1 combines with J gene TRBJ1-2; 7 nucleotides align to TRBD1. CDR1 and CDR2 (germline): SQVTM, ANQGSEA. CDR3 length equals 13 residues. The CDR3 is CSVEGGLNYGYTF. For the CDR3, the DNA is TGCAGCGTCGAAGGGGGCCTTAACTATGGCTACACCTTC.

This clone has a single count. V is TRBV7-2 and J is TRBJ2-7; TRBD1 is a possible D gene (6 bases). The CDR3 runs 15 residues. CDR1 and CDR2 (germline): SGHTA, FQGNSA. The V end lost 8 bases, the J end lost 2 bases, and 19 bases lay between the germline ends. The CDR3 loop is CASVSGKDSAYEQYF. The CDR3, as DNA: TGTGCCAGCGTTTCGGGAAAGGACAGCGCCTACGAGCAGTACTTC. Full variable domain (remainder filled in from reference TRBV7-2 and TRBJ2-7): GAGVSQSPSNKVTEKGKDVELRCDPISGHTALYWYRQSLGQGLEFLIYFQGNSAPDKSGLPSDRFSAERTGGSVSTLTIQRTQQEDSAVYLCASVSGKDSAYEQYFGPGTRLTVT.

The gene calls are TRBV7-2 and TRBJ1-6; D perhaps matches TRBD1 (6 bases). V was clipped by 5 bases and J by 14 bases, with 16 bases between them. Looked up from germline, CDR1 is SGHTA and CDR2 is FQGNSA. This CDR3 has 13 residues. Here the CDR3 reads CASSPGHFPALHF. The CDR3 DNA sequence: TGTGCCAGCAGCCCGGGACACTTCCCGGCCCTCCACTTT.

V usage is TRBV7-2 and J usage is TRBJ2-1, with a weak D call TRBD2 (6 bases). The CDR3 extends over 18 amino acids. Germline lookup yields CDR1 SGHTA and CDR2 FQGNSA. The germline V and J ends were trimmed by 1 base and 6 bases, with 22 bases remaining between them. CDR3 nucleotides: TGTGCCAGCAGCTTAGTACCGACCCGACTAGAACCTTCCAATGAGCAGTTCTTC. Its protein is CASSLVPTRLEPSNEQFF.

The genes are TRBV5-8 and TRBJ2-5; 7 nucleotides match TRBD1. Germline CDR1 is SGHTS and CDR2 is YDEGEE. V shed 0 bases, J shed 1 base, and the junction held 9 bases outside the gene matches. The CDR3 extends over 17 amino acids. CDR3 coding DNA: TGTGCCAGCAGCTTGGGGGACAGACCGAATATCCAAGAGACCCAGTACTTC. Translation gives CASSLGDRPNIQETQYF.

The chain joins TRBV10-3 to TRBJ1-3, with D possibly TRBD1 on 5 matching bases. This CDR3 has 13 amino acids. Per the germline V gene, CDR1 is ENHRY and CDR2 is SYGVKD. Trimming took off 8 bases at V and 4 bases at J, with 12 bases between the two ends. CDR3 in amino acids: CAIRGREGNTIYF. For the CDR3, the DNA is TGTGCCATCCGGGGGAGGGAAGGAAACACCATATATTTT.

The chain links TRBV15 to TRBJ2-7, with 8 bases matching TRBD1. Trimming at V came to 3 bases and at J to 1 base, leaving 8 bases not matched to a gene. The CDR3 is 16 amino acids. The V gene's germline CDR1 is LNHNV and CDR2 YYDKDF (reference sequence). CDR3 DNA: TGTGCCACCAGCAGGTTTGGCACAGGGGGTTCCTACGAGCAGTACTTC. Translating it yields CATSRFGTGGSYEQYF.

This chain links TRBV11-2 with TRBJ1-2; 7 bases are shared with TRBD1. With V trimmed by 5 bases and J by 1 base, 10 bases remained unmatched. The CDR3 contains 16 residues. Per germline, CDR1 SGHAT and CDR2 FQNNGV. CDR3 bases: TGTGCCAGCAGCCCGCTGGGGACAGAAGTTAACTATGGCTACACCTTC. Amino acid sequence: CASSPLGTEVNYGYTF.

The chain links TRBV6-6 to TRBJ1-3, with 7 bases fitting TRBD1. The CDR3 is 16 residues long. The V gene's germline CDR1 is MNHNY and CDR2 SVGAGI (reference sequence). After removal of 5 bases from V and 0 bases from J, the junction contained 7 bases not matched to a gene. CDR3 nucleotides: TGTGCCAGCAGTCCTCCTCGGGACAGCTCTGGAAACACCATATATTTT. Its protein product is CASSPPRDSSGNTIYF.

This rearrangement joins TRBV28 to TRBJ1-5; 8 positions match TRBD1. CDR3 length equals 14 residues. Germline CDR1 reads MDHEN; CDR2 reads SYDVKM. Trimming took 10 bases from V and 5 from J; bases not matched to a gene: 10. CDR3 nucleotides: TGTGCCACTGGGGGAGGACAGGGCTATCAGCCCCAGCATTTT. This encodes CATGGGQGYQPQHF.

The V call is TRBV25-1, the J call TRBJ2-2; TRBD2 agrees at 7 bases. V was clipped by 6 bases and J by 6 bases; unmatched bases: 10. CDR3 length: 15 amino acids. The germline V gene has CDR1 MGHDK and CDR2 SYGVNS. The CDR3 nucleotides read TGTGCCAGCAGGCCGGGGGGTCAAGGCGCCGGGGAGCTGTTTTTT. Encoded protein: CASRPGGQGAGELFF. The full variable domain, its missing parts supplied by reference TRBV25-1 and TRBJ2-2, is EADIYQTPRYLVIGTGKKITLECSQTMGHDKMYWYQQDPGMELHLIHYSYGVNSTEKGDLSSESTVSRIRTEHFPLTLESARPSHTSQYLCASRPGGQGAGELFFGEGSRLTVL.

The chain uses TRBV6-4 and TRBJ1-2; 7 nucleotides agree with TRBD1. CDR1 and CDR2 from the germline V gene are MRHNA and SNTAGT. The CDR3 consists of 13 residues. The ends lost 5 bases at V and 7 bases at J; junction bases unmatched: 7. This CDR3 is CASSPTGEGGYTF. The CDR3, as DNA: TGTGCCAGCAGTCCTACAGGGGAAGGTGGCTACACCTTC.

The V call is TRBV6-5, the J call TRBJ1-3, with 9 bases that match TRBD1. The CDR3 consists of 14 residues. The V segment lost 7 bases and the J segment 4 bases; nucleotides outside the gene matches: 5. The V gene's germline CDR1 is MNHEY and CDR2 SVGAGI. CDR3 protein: CASTRTGVGNTIYF. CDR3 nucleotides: TGTGCCAGCACCCGGACAGGGGTAGGAAACACCATATATTTT.

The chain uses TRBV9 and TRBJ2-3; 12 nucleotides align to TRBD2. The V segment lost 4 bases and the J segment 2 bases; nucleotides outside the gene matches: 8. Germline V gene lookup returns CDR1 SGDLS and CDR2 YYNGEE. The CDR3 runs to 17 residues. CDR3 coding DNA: TGTGCCAGCAGCCCCAGGACTAGCGGGGTCGCCACAGATACGCAGTATTTT. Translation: CASSPRTSGVATDTQYF.

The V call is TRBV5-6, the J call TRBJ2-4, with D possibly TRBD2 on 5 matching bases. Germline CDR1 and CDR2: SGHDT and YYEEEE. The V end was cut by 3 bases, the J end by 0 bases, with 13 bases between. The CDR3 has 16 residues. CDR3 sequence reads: CASSYGENRAKNIQYF. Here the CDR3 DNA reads TGTGCCAGCAGCTACGGGGAAAACCGAGCCAAAAACATTCAGTACTTC.

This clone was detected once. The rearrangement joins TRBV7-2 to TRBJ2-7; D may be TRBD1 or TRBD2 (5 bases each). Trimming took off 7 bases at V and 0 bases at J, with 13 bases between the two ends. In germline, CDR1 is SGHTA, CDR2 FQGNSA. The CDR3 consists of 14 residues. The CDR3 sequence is CASTPGTGSYEQYF. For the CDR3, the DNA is TGTGCCAGCACGCCCGGGACGGGCTCCTACGAGCAGTACTTC.

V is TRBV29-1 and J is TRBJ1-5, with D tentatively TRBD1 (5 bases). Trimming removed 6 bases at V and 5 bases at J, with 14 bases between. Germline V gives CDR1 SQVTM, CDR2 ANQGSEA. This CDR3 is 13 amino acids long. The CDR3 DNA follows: TGCAGCGTAGGGACCCTACCCGATCAGCCCCAGCATTTT. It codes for CSVGTLPDQPQHF.

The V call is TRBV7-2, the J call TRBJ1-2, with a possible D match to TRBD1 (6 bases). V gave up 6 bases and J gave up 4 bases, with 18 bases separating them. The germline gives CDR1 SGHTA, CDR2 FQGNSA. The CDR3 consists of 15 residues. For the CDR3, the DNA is TGTGCCAGCAGACTAGAGGGGGGGCTCGTCTATGGCTACACCTTC. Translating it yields CASRLEGGLVYGYTF.

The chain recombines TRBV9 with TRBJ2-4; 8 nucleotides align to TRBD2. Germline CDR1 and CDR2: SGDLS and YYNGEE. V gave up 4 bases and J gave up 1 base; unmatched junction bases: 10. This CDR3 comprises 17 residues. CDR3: CASSSEWEREAKNIQYF. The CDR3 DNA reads TGTGCCAGCAGCTCCGAATGGGAGCGGGAGGCCAAAAACATTCAGTACTTC.

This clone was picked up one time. CDR3 amino acids: CASSLAAGSYNEQFF. CDR3 bases: TGTGCCAGCAGCTTAGCGGCGGGCTCCTACAATGAGCAGTTCTTC. J is TRBJ2-1 and V is TRBV7-2; possibly TRBD2 for D (5 bases). Deletions cut 0 bases from V and 0 bases from J, with 6 bases between. Germline V CDR1 and CDR2: SGHTA, FQGNSA. The CDR3 covers 15 residues.

The DNA of the CDR3 is TGTGCCAGCAAGGGACTAGCGGGAGGCTCCTACGAGCAGTACTTC. It translates to CASKGLAGGSYEQYF. The chain employs TRBV28 and TRBJ2-7, with 15 bases matching TRBD2. The CDR3 covers 15 residues. V dropped 7 bases and J dropped 0; count of bases not matched to a gene: 1. Germline V gene lookup returns CDR1 MDHEN and CDR2 SYDVKM.

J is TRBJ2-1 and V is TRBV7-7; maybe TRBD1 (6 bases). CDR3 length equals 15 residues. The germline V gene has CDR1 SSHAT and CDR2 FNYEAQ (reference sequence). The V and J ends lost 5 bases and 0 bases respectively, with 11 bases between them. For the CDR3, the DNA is TGTGCCAGCAGCCCCAAAGGGGGCTCCTACAATGAGCAGTTCTTC. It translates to CASSPKGGSYNEQFF.

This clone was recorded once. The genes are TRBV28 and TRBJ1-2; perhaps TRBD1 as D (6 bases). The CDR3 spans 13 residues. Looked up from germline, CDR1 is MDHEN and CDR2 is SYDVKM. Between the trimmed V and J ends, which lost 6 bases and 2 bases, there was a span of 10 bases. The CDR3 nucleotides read TGTGCCAGCAGGCAGACAGGAAACTATGGCTACACCTTC. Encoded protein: CASRQTGNYGYTF.